This T cell receptor (beta chain) was sequenced for a study of T cells in Graves' hyperthyroidism and ophthalmopathy. As for the study in general: Peripheral blood was acquired at first diagnosis, ahead of any therapy whatsoever. Study observations and caveats: Model predictions of ophthalmopathy came a median approximately 6 months before onset. Blood also contained most expanded thyroid clonotypes above 0.001.

Per germline, CDR1 LNHDA and CDR2 SQIVND (reference sequence). The V end lost 2 bases, the J end lost 7 bases, and 17 bases lay between the germline ends. This CDR3 has 15 amino acids. Diagnosis of hyperthyroidism was new in patients aged 18 to 65, and its duration was under 2 months. From RNA transcripts, TCR beta CDR3 regions were amplified. Researchers ran a first-round RT-PCR on the TCR CDR3 using the HTBI primer set. A single record per CDR3 protein comes from TCRdb applying MiXCR to the multiplex PCR reads. Among about 560,000 distinct CDR3 sequences listed, less than 20% were seen once. As for this clonotype: Its matching antigen is unknown.

The gene calls are TRBV19 and TRBJ2-5; D remains unclear. Source material: blood. This receptor was obtained from a woman aged 25 to 39 with Graves' hyperthyroidism. The DNA for the CDR3 is TGTGCCAGTAGTATATCGGTCGCTTTATCAGGGACCCAGTACTTC. This codes for CASSISVALSGTQYF.